Below, 24 T cell receptor beta chains from the same sample are listed, as sequenced in a study of T-cell memory formation after mild COVID-19. TCRdb re-analysed the 5' RACE reads in MiXCR, keeping a single row per CDR3 protein. In the table there are about 440,000 distinct CDR3 sequences, 20% of which are singletons. The source material was PBMCs or a T cell subset sorted from them (not recorded which). The source of these receptors is an adult woman who had mild COVID-19 (a few samples of this study predate the infection). Cell type and time point are not known.

The chain joins TRBV6-2 or TRBV6-3 to TRBJ2-3; D is undetermined. The CDR3 extends over 12 amino acids. V was shortened by 7 bases and J by 3 bases, with 8 bases between the two germline ends. CDR1 is MNHEY, CDR2 SVGEGT, per germline. The CDR3 DNA follows: TGTGCCAGCACGACACCAACAGATACGCAGTATTTT. Translating it yields CASTTPTDTQYF.

This sequence joins TRBV5-1 and TRBJ1-4; D is uncertain. V was clipped by 0 bases and J by 4 bases, with 7 bases between them. Per the germline V gene, CDR1 is SGHRS and CDR2 is YFSETQ. This CDR3 spans 14 amino acids. The CDR3: CASSLGRNNEKLFF. Written as DNA, the CDR3 is TGCGCCAGCAGCTTGGGGCGGAATAATGAAAAACTGTTTTTT.

This clonotype showed up just a few times. J is TRBJ1-3 and V is TRBV2; TRBD1 is a possible D gene (5 bases). Germline V lookup: CDR1 SNHLY, CDR2 FYNNEI. The CDR3 extends over 16 amino acids. Trimming stripped 3 bases from V and 0 bases from J, with 12 bases between. This chain's CDR3 is CASSEGTANSGNTIYF. CDR3 nucleotides: TGTGCCAGCAGTGAGGGGACGGCAAACTCTGGAAACACCATATATTTT. The variable domain in full, with the rest retrieved from reference TRBV2 and TRBJ1-3, is EPEVTQTPSHQVTQMGQEVILRCVPISNHLYFYWYRQILGQKVEFLVSFYNNEISEKSEIFDDQFSVERPDGSNFTLKIRSTKLEDSAMYFCASSEGTANSGNTIYFGEGSWLTVV.

This clonotype was detected only a few times. The J gene is TRBJ1-1, the V gene TRBV6-5, with D uncertain. The V end was cut by 6 bases, the J end by 1 base, with 12 bases between. Germline loops: CDR1 MNHEY, CDR2 SVGAGI. The CDR3 extends over 14 amino acids. The CDR3 loop reads CASRVGRKNTEAFF. Here the CDR3 DNA reads TGTGCCAGCAGAGTCGGACGGAAGAACACTGAAGCTTTCTTT.

V is TRBV25-1 and J is TRBJ2-3; D call uncertain. The germline gives CDR1 MGHDK, CDR2 SYGVNS. With 8 bases removed from V and 3 bases from J, the gap between germline ends came to 12 bases. CDR3 length: 13 amino acids. CDR3 nucleotides: TGTGCCAGCGGAGCCCTGGGAACAGATACGCAGTATTTT. As protein: CASGALGTDTQYF.

Written as DNA, the CDR3 is TGTGCCAGCAGCTTAATTCGAGTGAAAAGGACTGAAGCTTTCTTT. Its translation is CASSLIRVKRTEAFF. The chain links TRBV7-3 to TRBJ1-1; no firm D call. V was cut by 1 base and J by 5 bases, with 14 bases left in between. Germline values: CDR1 SGHTA, CDR2 FQGTGA. The CDR3 is 15 amino acids. The full variable domain, completed using reference TRBV7-3 and TRBJ1-1, is GAGVSQTPSNKVTEKGKYVELRCDPISGHTALYWYRQSLGQGPEFLIYFQGTGAADDSGLPNDRFFAVRPEGSVSTLKIQRTERGDSAVYLCASSLIRVKRTEAFFGQGTRLTVV.

The sample holds a few counts of this clonotype. The CDR3 coding sequence is TGCAGTGCTAGAACCGGGACAGCCTATAATTCACCCCTCCACTTT. It codes for CSARTGTAYNSPLHF. V usage is TRBV20-1 and J usage is TRBJ1-6; 7 nucleotides line up with TRBD1. V dropped 2 bases and J dropped 2; count of bases not matched to a gene: 3. The CDR3 contains 15 residues. CDR1 is DFQATT, CDR2 SNEGSKA, per germline (reference sequence).

The chain recombines TRBV7-8 with TRBJ1-3, with D maybe TRBD1 (5 bases). V shed 4 bases and J shed 5 bases, with 15 bases lying between them. CDR1 is SGHVS and CDR2 is FQNEAQ in the germline V gene. The CDR3 runs 15 residues. For the CDR3, the DNA is TGTGCCAGCAGCTGGGGGGACTACCGTAGAAACACCATATATTTT. Protein sequence: CASSWGDYRRNTIYF.

This clonotype turned up a few times. J is TRBJ2-7 and V is TRBV15; no firm D call. The CDR3 length is 14 residues. Germline loops: CDR1 LNHNV, CDR2 YYDKDF (reference sequence). V lost 5 bases and J 2 bases, leaving 13 bases between the germline ends. The CDR3 DNA sequence: TGTGCCACCAGCTGGGGAATGGGAACCTACGAGCAGTACTTC. Translated: CATSWGMGTYEQYF.

This clonotype has a handful of counts. V gene TRBV7-3 combines with J gene TRBJ2-3, with D possibly being TRBD1 or TRBD2 (5 bases each). V gave up 6 bases and J gave up 2 bases, with 15 bases separating them. The CDR3 consists of 15 residues. Germline V gene sequence: CDR1 SGHTA, CDR2 FQGTGA. As DNA, the CDR3 is TGTGCCAGCAGGCTTGGGACCGCATACACAGATACGCAGTATTTT. This sequence encodes CASRLGTAYTDTQYF.

The chain joins TRBV6-5 to TRBJ2-5; D possibly corresponds to TRBD1 (5 bases). This CDR3 spans 14 amino acids. Germline loops: CDR1 MNHEY, CDR2 SVGAGI. The V end lost 0 bases, the J end lost 9 bases, and 14 bases lay between the germline ends. The CDR3 bases are TGTGCCAGCAGTTACTCGTGGTCCCAAGGGGCCCAGTACTTC. The encoded protein is CASSYSWSQGAQYF.

V usage is TRBV4-3 and J usage is TRBJ1-2; 7 positions match TRBD1. The CDR3 is 14 residues long. Germline CDR1 is LGHNA and CDR2 is YSLEER. The V segment lost 3 bases and the J segment 4 bases; nucleotides outside the gene matches: 5. This CDR3 is CASSHGQVPYGYTF. The CDR3 bases are TGCGCCAGCAGCCACGGACAGGTTCCCTATGGCTACACCTTC.

This clonotype was recorded many times. The chain is built from TRBV6-5 and TRBJ2-3; 12 positions agree with TRBD2. CDR3 length: 17 amino acids. The V gene end was trimmed by 0 bases and the J gene end by 4 bases; junction bases not matched to a gene: 5. CDR1 is MNHEY and CDR2 is SVGAGI in the germline V gene. The CDR3 region has the DNA TGTGCCAGCAGTTACTCGCGGACTAGCGGGGTCCCAGATACGCAGTATTTT. Its protein is CASSYSRTSGVPDTQYF.

The table lists this clonotype with a few counts. V is TRBV14 and J is TRBJ2-1, with 8 bases lining up with TRBD2. The CDR3 totals 18 residues. V was clipped by 1 base and J by 0 bases; unmatched bases: 8. The germline gives CDR1 SGHDN, CDR2 FVKESK. In DNA, the CDR3 is TGTGCCAGCAGCCAAGGGCTAGCGGGTGGGAGCTCCTACAATGAGCAGTTCTTC. Amino acids: CASSQGLAGGSSYNEQFF.

This clonotype was picked up a small number of times. The V and J genes are TRBV4-1 and TRBJ2-6; possible D gene TRBD1, 5 bases. CDR3 size: 17 residues. With 3 bases removed from V and 0 bases from J, the gap between germline ends came to 12 bases. Germline assignment: CDR1 MGHRA and CDR2 YSYEKL. The CDR3 DNA is TGCGCCAGCAGCCACGAGACAGTCTACTCTGGGGCCAACGTCCTGACTTTC. Encoded protein: CASSHETVYSGANVLTF.

The chain couples TRBV4-2 to TRBJ2-7; 12 nucleotides align to TRBD2. CDR1 and CDR2 from the germline V gene are LGHNA and YNFKEQ. Losses at the gene ends were 0 bases for V and 4 bases for J; bases not matched to a gene: 4. This CDR3 contains 16 residues. The CDR3: CASSQDASGGAYEQYF. The DNA for the CDR3 is TGTGCCAGCAGCCAAGACGCTAGCGGGGGGGCGTACGAGCAGTACTTC.

The chain employs TRBV25-1 and TRBJ2-5, with TRBD2 as a possible D gene (5 bases). The CDR3 consists of 12 residues. Per germline, CDR1 MGHDK and CDR2 SYGVNS. V was clipped by 10 bases and J by 2 bases, with 11 bases between them. CDR3 DNA sequence: TGTGCCACCCGACCGGGGCAAGAGACCCAGTACTTC. Its protein is CATRPGQETQYF.

This clonotype was observed a handful of times. The chain's CDR3 is CASSSPRGGLGNQPQHF. CDR3 DNA sequence: TGTGCCAGCAGTAGTCCCCGGGGGGGCCTGGGCAATCAGCCCCAGCATTTT. V is TRBV2 and J is TRBJ1-5; possibly TRBD1 for D (6 bases). V shed 5 bases and J shed 2 bases, with 19 bases lying between them. The CDR3 sequence is 17 residues long. CDR1 and CDR2 (germline): SNHLY, FYNNEI.

There are a few counts of this clonotype. The chain joins TRBV11-2 to TRBJ1-1; 10 bases agree with TRBD1. The CDR3 totals 13 residues. Per the germline V gene, CDR1 is SGHAT and CDR2 is FQNNGV. V gave up 6 bases and J gave up 6 bases; unmatched junction bases: 4. Written as DNA, the CDR3 is TGTGCCAGCAGGCGAGGGACAGGGGCTGAAGCTTTCTTT. It specifies CASRRGTGAEAFF. Full variable domain (remainder filled in from reference TRBV11-2 and TRBJ1-1): EAGVAQSPRYKIIEKRQSVAFWCNPISGHATLYWYQQILGQGPKLLIQFQNNGVVDDSQLPKDRFSAERLKGVDSTLKIQPAKLEDSAVYLCASRRGTGAEAFFGQGTRLTVV.

This chain uses TRBV6-5 with TRBJ2-5; perhaps D is TRBD1 or TRBD2 (5 bases each). V lost 4 bases and J 4 bases, leaving 13 bases between the germline ends. Germline assignment: CDR1 MNHEY and CDR2 SVGAGI. The CDR3 extends over 14 amino acids. The CDR3 DNA is TGTGCCAGCAGTTCCTACCGGGGCCCAGAGACCCAGTACTTC. Translated: CASSSYRGPETQYF.

In its sample, this clonotype was seen a few times. The chain joins TRBV6-5 to TRBJ2-3; a possible D gene is TRBD2 (6 bases). Germline loops: CDR1 MNHEY, CDR2 SVGAGI. V was shortened by 6 bases and J by 2 bases, with 12 bases between the two germline ends. This CDR3 region has 14 residues. The CDR3: CASRLTSSTDTQYF. The CDR3, as DNA: TGTGCCAGCAGACTGACTAGTTCCACAGATACGCAGTATTTT.

This clonotype appeared a few times. CDR3 sequence reads: CASSLPTGGTEAFF. In DNA, the CDR3 is TGTGCCAGCAGTTTACCGACAGGGGGCACTGAAGCTTTCTTT. The rearrangement uses TRBV12-3 or TRBV12-4 and TRBJ1-1; TRBD1 aligns across 9 bases. Losses at the gene ends were 2 bases for V and 4 bases for J; bases not matched to a gene: 2. The CDR3 is 14 residues long.

This clonotype appeared a few times. The chain is built from TRBV6-5 and TRBJ1-2; 7 nucleotides match TRBD1. CDR1 MNHEY and CDR2 SVGAGI come from the germline V gene. The CDR3 consists of 14 residues. V gave up 0 bases and J gave up 6 bases; unmatched junction bases: 4. The CDR3 is CASSYSTGINGYTF. CDR3 DNA: TGTGCCAGCAGTTACTCGACAGGGATCAATGGCTACACCTTC.

In its sample, this clonotype was seen a few times. The chain is built from TRBV6-5 and TRBJ1-5, with TRBD1 matching 7 bases. This CDR3 spans 18 amino acids. The ends lost 5 bases at V and 0 bases at J; junction bases unmatched: 13. Germline CDR1 MNHEY, CDR2 SVGAGI. CDR3 sequence: CASSQVRPGTDSNQPQHF. CDR3 in DNA: TGTGCCAGCAGTCAGGTCCGCCCCGGGACAGATAGCAATCAGCCCCAGCATTTT.